These T cell receptor beta chains were read from a single sample in a study of blood T cells in healthy people across ages. TCRdb reanalysed the 5' RACE reads using MiXCR and keeps one entry per CDR3 protein. The sample has around 1,900,000 distinct CDR3 sequences, about two fifths seen once. Sequenced sample: blood. These receptors were obtained from a human donor in good health. Both conserved end residues are part of each CDR3. D genes are given only for firm matches. Size values are once, few and many counts, or a class for expanded clones, and some rows have none.

size | J | D | V | CDR3 | DNA
few | TRBJ2-1 | TRBD1 | TRBV27 | CASNRFQGARVNEQFF | TGTGCCAGCAACCGTTTTCAGGGGGCCAGGGTGAATGAGCAGTTCTTC
few | TRBJ2-3 | - | TRBV10-3 | CAILDRASDTDTQYF | TGTGCCATCCTTGACAGAGCAAGCGACACAGATACGCAGTATTTT
- | TRBJ1-1 | TRBD1 | TRBV6-1 | CASSARGQFGTEAFF | TGTGCCAGCAGTGCAAGGGGGCAGTTCGGCACTGAAGCTTTCTTT
many | TRBJ2-1 | TRBD2 | TRBV7-9 | CASSGAGNEQFF | TGTGCCAGTAGCGGGGCCGGCAATGAGCAGTTCTTC
- | TRBJ1-4 | - | TRBV9 | CASSTSPDANEKLFF | TGTGCCAGCAGCACCTCTCCGGACGCGAATGAAAAACTGTTTTTT
- | TRBJ1-1 | - | TRBV6-5 | CASRSWDIKEAFF | TGTGCCAGCAGGTCCTGGGACATTAAAGAGGCTTTCTTT
- | TRBJ1-2 | - | TRBV4-2 | CASSQGPTFNYGYTF | TGTGCCAGCAGCCAAGGGCCCACCTTTAACTATGGCTACACCTTC
- | TRBJ2-3 | - | TRBV30 | CAWSVRDTQYF | TGTGCCTGGAGCGTACGAGATACGCAGTATTTT
- | TRBJ2-5 | TRBD2 | TRBV6-6 | CASSIGGGLGGEQYF | TGTGCCAGCAGCATCGGGGGGGGATTAGGGGGGGAGCAGTACTTC
- | TRBJ2-5 | - | TRBV24-1 | CATSDSGWTRETQYF | TGTGCCACCAGTGATTCAGGGTGGACAAGGGAGACCCAGTACTTC
few | TRBJ2-6 | - | TRBV6-2/TRBV6-3 | CASGRSSGANVLTF | TGTGCCAGCGGAAGGTCGTCCGGGGCCAACGTCCTGACTTTC
- | TRBJ1-1 | - | TRBV6-2/TRBV6-3 | CASSYKWGKGTEAFF | TGTGCCAGCAGTTATAAATGGGGGAAGGGCACTGAAGCTTTCTTT
- | TRBJ2-3 | - | TRBV7-2 | CASSLWLASTDTQYF | TGTGCCAGCAGCTTGTGGCTAGCGAGCACAGATACGCAGTATTTT
few | TRBJ2-4 | - | TRBV7-8 | CASSLSNIQYF | TGTGCCAGCAGCTTATCTAACATTCAGTACTTC
- | TRBJ2-4 | - | TRBV20-1 | CSARGESSYNEQYF | TGCAGTGCTAGAGGAGAGAGCTCATACAATGAGCAGTACTTC
- | TRBJ1-2 | - | TRBV6-5 | CASTGRGRGNYGYTF | TGTGCCAGCACCGGACGGGGAAGGGGTAACTATGGCTACACCTTC
- | TRBJ2-4 | TRBD1 | TRBV12-3/TRBV12-4 | CASSGPDREWDIQYF | TGTGCCAGCAGTGGCCCGGACAGGGAATGGGACATTCAGTACTTC
few | TRBJ2-7 | TRBD1 | TRBV29-1 | CSIGQGLSYEQYF | TGCAGCATTGGACAGGGTCTCTCCTACGAGCAGTACTTC
few | TRBJ2-7 | - | TRBV5-1 | CASRFSRASYEQYF | TGCGCCAGCAGATTCAGTAGGGCCTCCTACGAGCAGTACTTC
few | TRBJ1-6 | TRBD1 | TRBV12-3/TRBV12-4 | CASTGQYNSPLHF | TGTGCCAGCACGGGACAGTATAATTCACCCCTCCACTTT
few | TRBJ1-2 | TRBD1 | TRBV28 | CASRKHRGVAGGYTF | TGTGCCAGCCGGAAACACAGGGGAGTAGCGGGGGGCTACACCTTC
- | TRBJ2-3 | TRBD1 | TRBV10-3 | CAIAQGAIDTQYF | TGTGCCATTGCACAGGGGGCAATAGATACGCAGTATTTT
- | TRBJ2-3 | - | TRBV20-1 | CRAARGTTLDTQYF | TGCAGGGCCGCGAGGGGAACTACGTTAGATACGCAGTATTTT
- | TRBJ2-5 | TRBD1 | TRBV20-1 | CSARDRRGHQETQYF | TGCAGTGCTAGAGATCGCAGGGGGCACCAAGAGACCCAGTACTTC
- | TRBJ2-2 | - | TRBV12-3/TRBV12-4 | CASKRGAYDTGELFF | TGTGCCAGCAAACGGGGGGCGTATGACACCGGGGAGCTGTTTTTT
- | TRBJ2-5 | - | TRBV4-1 | CASSPSPLQETQYF | TGCGCCAGCAGCCCCTCGCCCCTACAAGAGACCCAGTACTTC
- | TRBJ2-1 | - | TRBV4-1 | CASSPHGAGYNEQFF | TGCGCCAGCAGCCCCCACGGTGCGGGCTACAATGAGCAGTTCTTC
- | TRBJ2-1 | - | TRBV3-1 | CASNLGGSETQFF | TGTGCCAGCAACTTGGGGGGCTCGGAGACCCAGTTCTTC